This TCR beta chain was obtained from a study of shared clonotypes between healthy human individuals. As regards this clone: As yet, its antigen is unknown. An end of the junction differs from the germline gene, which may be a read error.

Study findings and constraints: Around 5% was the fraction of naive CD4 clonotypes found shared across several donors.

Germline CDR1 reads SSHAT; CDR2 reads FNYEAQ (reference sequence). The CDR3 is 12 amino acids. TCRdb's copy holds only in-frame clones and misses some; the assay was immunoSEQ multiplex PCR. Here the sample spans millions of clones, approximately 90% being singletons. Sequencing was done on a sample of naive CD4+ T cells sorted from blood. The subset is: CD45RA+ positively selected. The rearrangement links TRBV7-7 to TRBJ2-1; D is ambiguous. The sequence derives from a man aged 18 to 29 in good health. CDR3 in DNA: TGTGCTAGCAGCTTAGAGTTGAATGAGCAGTTCTTC. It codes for CASSLELNEQFF.